This T cell receptor (beta chain) originates from a study of OX40 agonist ivuxolimab in advanced cancers. V was cut by 0 bases and J by 7 bases, with 13 bases left in between. The CDR3 length is 14 residues. CDR1 and CDR2 (germline): LGHNA, YSLEER. Some clones are missing from TCRdb's copy, which holds only in-frame ones; the method was immunoSEQ multiplex PCR. The sample gives about 84,000 clones, 85% to 90% of which show up once; under 0.25% is in the top ten. Prior autoimmune disease or systemic immunosuppression barred patients. Baseline was the first blood sampling point, followed by cycle 4 day 1 and cycle 7 day 1.

This specimen consisted of CD4+ or CD8+ T cells sorted from blood, obtained in a trial of the OX40 agonist ivuxolimab. The chain is built from TRBV4-3 and TRBJ2-7; D is uncertain. The receptor was isolated from an adult with an advanced solid tumor such as melanoma, head and neck, liver or kidney cancer. CDR3 coding DNA: TGCGCCAGCAGCCAAGAAATGGGTGTGGGGGAGCAGTACTTC. Its protein is CASSQEMGVGEQYF.